Shown below are 16 T cell receptor beta chains from a single sample sequenced in a study of STAT5B mutations in CD4+ large granular lymphocyte leukemia. Produced via immunoSEQ multiplex PCR; TCRdb's table is partial and in-frame only. In the table there are fewer than 50,000 clones, roughly 85% of which are singletons. Sequencing used CD4+ T cells from blood buffy coats. The receptors were sampled from a human donor in good health.

The chain joins TRBV7-2 to TRBJ1-1; TRBD1 matches 7 bases. Germline assignment: CDR1 SGHTA and CDR2 FQGNSA. Trimming removed 6 bases from V and 0 bases from J; junction bases left unmatched: 7. This CDR3 has 15 residues. This CDR3 is CASRPNRGVNTEAFF. CDR3 bases: TGTGCCAGCAGGCCTAACAGGGGTGTGAACACTGAAGCTTTCTTT.

The CDR3 loop reads CASSQAGRAYNEQFF. The CDR3 bases are TGTGCCAGCAGCCAAGCCGGGAGGGCTTACAATGAGCAGTTCTTC. The genes are TRBV4-2 and TRBJ2-1; 8 bases map to TRBD2. V lost 1 base, J lost 4 bases, and 3 bases stayed unmatched. CDR1 and CDR2 (germline): LGHNA, YNFKEQ. The CDR3 runs to 15 residues.

The chain carries TRBV11-2 and TRBJ2-3, with no clear D. The V and J ends lost 0 bases and 2 bases respectively, with 9 bases between them. The germline CDR1 and CDR2 sequences are SGHAT and FQNNGV. The CDR3 loop spans 15 amino acids. The CDR3 nucleotides are TGTGCCAGCAGCTTAGATACACCGCTCACAGATACGCAGTATTTT. It translates to CASSLDTPLTDTQYF.

The chain is built from TRBV7-3 and TRBJ2-1; 7 bases match TRBD2. The CDR3 length is 16 residues. With 1 base clipped from V and 8 bases from J, the junction kept 11 bases outside the gene matches. Germline V CDR1 and CDR2: SGHTA, FQGTGA. This CDR3 is CASSLMPGGRGDEQFF. The CDR3, as DNA: TGTGCCAGCAGCTTAATGCCGGGCGGGAGAGGGGATGAGCAGTTCTTC.

The rearrangement joins TRBV27 to TRBJ2-7; D might be TRBD2 (7 bases). The CDR3 length is 13 residues. From germline, CDR1 is MNHEY and CDR2 SMNVEV (reference sequence). Deletions cut 7 bases from V and 3 bases from J, with 13 bases between. CDR3 sequence reads: CASKGGIGYEQYF. The CDR3 bases are TGTGCCAGCAAGGGGGGGATCGGCTACGAGCAGTACTTC.

The V gene is TRBV14, the J gene TRBJ2-3, with 7 bases lining up with TRBD1. CDR1 is SGHDN and CDR2 is FVKESK in the germline V gene. The V and J ends lost 4 bases and 2 bases, in that order; junction bases with no gene match: 6. This CDR3 has 15 residues. The CDR3 loop reads CASSLRQGHTDTQYF. The DNA for the CDR3 is TGTGCCAGCAGCCTACGACAGGGACACACAGATACGCAGTATTTT.

This clone was counted a single time. The rearrangement joins TRBV7-8 to TRBJ2-1; 7 bases align to TRBD2. Germline V lookup: CDR1 SGHVS, CDR2 FQNEAQ. Trimming cost V 3 bases and J 5 bases; bases outside gene matches: 4. This CDR3 contains 14 residues. The CDR3 DNA reads as TGTGCCAGCAGCTTCCCTAGCGGACACAATGAGCAGTTCTTC. Its protein product is CASSFPSGHNEQFF.

The chain joins TRBV11-2 to TRBJ2-3; 7 positions match TRBD2. After removal of 2 bases from V and 0 bases from J, the junction contained 5 bases not matched to a gene. The germline V gene encodes CDR1 SGHAT and CDR2 FQNNGV. This CDR3 has 16 residues. The CDR3 DNA is TGTGCCAGCAGCTTACTACCTAGCGGTAGCACAGATACGCAGTATTTT. Translating it yields CASSLLPSGSTDTQYF.

V usage is TRBV10-1 and J usage is TRBJ2-7, with D perhaps matching TRBD2 (6 bases). The CDR3 sequence is 13 residues long. Trimming took 3 bases from V and 7 from J, leaving 13 bases between them. Germline assignment: CDR1 WNHNN and CDR2 SYGVQD (reference sequence). CDR3 coding DNA: TGCGCCAGCAGTGAATATACCGGGGGTGAGCAGTACTTC. Its translation: CASSEYTGGEQYF.

This chain connects TRBV30 to TRBJ1-2; TRBD1 aligns across 10 bases. The V and J ends lost 2 bases and 0 bases, in that order; junction bases with no gene match: 9. This CDR3 contains 17 residues. CDR1 and CDR2 (germline): GTSNPN, SVGIG (reference sequence). In DNA form, the CDR3 reads TGTGCCTGGAGTCTTCCGGGACAGGGGTATACTAACTATGGCTACACCTTC. Residues: CAWSLPGQGYTNYGYTF.

This chain uses TRBV7-3 with TRBJ2-5, with D perhaps being TRBD1 or TRBD2 (6 bases each). The germline V and J ends were trimmed by 3 bases and 5 bases, with 13 bases remaining between them. This CDR3 spans 14 amino acids. Germline CDR1 reads SGHTA; CDR2 reads FQGTGA. The CDR3 DNA reads as TGTGCCAGCAGCTTTGGGGGGCTACGGGAGACCCAGTACTTC. It translates to CASSFGGLRETQYF.

Comment on this clone: Germline and junction disagree at one end, which may indicate a read error. The chain has TRBV6-1 and TRBJ2-2; D is perhaps TRBD1 (6 bases). The CDR3 length is 15 residues. Germline V gives CDR1 MNHNS, CDR2 SASEGT. This CDR3 reads CASNEPGHITGELFF. For the CDR3, the DNA is TGTGCCAGCAATGAACCGGGACACATTACCGGGGAGCTGTTTTTT.

A single count supports this clone. The V call is TRBV21-1, the J call TRBJ1-5; the table's D call, TRBD1, has no DNA check behind it. TRBV21-1 is an annotated pseudogene. The CDR3 consists of 17 residues. The CDR3 spells CASSTRDRGDQRGPQHF. The CDR3 bases are TGTGCCAGCAGCACACGGGACAGGGGCGATCAACGGGGGCCCCAGCATTTT.

The chain has TRBV9 and TRBJ1-2; D is undetermined. The CDR3 has 10 residues. Germline CDR1 SGDLS, CDR2 YYNGEE. Trimming cost V 3 bases and J 7 bases, with 4 bases left between them. The CDR3 nucleotides are TGTGCCAGCAGCGGAACTGGCTACACCTTC. This encodes CASSGTGYTF.

The J gene is TRBJ2-3, the V gene TRBV19, with 7 positions matching TRBD2. The CDR3 has 15 residues. V dropped 3 bases and J dropped 3; count of bases not matched to a gene: 6. Germline V gives CDR1 LNHDA, CDR2 SQIVND (reference sequence). This CDR3 is CASSIGLVTTDTQYF. The CDR3 DNA sequence: TGTGCCAGTAGTATCGGACTAGTGACAACAGATACGCAGTATTTT.

The sample holds one count of this clone. This rearrangement joins TRBV2 to TRBJ2-7; D unclear. The CDR3 extends over 11 amino acids. Germline V lookup: CDR1 SNHLY, CDR2 FYNNEI. Trimming took off 5 bases at V and 3 bases at J, with 5 bases between the two ends. For the CDR3, the DNA is TGTGCCAGCAGTCGAAACTACGAGCAGTACTTC. This encodes CASSRNYEQYF. Drawing the rest from reference TRBV2 and TRBJ2-7, the complete variable domain is EPEVTQTPSHQVTQMGQEVILRCVPISNHLYFYWYRQILGQKVEFLVSFYNNEISEKSEIFDDQFSVERPDGSNFTLKIRSTKLEDSAMYFCASSRNYEQYFGPGTRLTVT.